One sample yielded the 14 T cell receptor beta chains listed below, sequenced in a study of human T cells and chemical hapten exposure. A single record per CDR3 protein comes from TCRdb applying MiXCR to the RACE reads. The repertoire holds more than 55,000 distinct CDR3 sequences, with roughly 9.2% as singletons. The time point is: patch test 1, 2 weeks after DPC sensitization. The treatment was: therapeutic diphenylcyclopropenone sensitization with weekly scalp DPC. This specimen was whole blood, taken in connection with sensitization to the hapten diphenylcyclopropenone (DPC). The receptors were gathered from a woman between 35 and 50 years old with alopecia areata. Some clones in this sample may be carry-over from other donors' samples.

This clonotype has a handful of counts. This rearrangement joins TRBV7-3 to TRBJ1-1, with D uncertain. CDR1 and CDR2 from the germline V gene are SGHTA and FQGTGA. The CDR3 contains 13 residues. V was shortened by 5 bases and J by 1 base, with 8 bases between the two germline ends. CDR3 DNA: TGTGCCAGCAGCACCCACAGGAACACTGAAGCTTTCTTT. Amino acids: CASSTHRNTEAFF.

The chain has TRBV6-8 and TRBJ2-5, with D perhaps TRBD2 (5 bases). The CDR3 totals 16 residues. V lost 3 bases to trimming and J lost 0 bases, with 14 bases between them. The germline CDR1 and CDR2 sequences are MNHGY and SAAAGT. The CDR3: CASSYTAALYQETQYF. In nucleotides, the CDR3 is TGTGCCAGCAGTTATACAGCGGCCCTATACCAAGAGACCCAGTACTTC.

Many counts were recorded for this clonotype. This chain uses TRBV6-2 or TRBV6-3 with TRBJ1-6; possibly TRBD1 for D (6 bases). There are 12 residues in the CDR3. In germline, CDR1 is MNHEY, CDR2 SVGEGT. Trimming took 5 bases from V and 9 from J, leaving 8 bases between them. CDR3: CASSGQSSPLHF. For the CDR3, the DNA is TGTGCCAGCAGTGGACAGAGTTCACCCCTCCACTTT.

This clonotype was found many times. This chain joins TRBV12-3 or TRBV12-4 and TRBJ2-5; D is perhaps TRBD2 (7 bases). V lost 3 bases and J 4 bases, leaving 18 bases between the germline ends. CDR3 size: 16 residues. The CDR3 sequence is CASSFFEGGGRETQYF. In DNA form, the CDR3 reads TGTGCCAGCAGTTTCTTCGAAGGGGGGGGGCGAGAGACCCAGTACTTC.

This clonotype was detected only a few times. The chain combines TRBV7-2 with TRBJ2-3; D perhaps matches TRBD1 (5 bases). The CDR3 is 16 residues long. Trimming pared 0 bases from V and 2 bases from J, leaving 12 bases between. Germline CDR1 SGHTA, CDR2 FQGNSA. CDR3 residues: CASSLAPQTDTDTQYF. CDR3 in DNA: TGTGCCAGCAGCTTAGCGCCCCAGACAGACACAGATACGCAGTATTTT.

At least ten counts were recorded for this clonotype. The CDR3 DNA reads as TGCGCCAGCCCTACTAGCGGCCAAGAGACCCAGTACTTC. It yields the protein CASPTSGQETQYF. The V gene is TRBV10-1, the J gene TRBJ2-5; TRBD2 agrees at 8 bases. This CDR3 spans 13 amino acids. Trimming took 8 bases from V and 1 from J; bases not matched to a gene: 3. CDR1 is WNHNN, CDR2 SYGVQD, per germline (reference sequence).

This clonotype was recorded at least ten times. The CDR3 region is CASSAEQGTDTQYF. The CDR3 nucleotides are TGTGCCAGCAGCGCGGAACAGGGGACAGATACGCAGTATTTT. The J gene is TRBJ2-3, the V gene TRBV2; 7 nucleotides line up with TRBD1. The germline gives CDR1 SNHLY, CDR2 FYNNEI. V was clipped by 6 bases and J by 3 bases; unmatched bases: 6. The CDR3 covers 14 residues.

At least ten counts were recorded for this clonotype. Here the CDR3 DNA reads TGTGCCAGCGGGGTCGGAGCGGGGGGTACCTACGAGCAGTACTTC. This gives the protein CASGVGAGGTYEQYF. The V and J genes are TRBV28 and TRBJ2-7, with TRBD2 identical over 9 bases. The ends lost 8 bases at V and 2 bases at J; junction bases unmatched: 10. Germline V lookup: CDR1 MDHEN, CDR2 SYDVKM. There are 15 residues in the CDR3.

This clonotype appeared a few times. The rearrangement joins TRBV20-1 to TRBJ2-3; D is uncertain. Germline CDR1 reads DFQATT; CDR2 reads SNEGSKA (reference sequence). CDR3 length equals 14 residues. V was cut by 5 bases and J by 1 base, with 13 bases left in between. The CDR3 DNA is TGCAGTGCTTTGACCTCAACGGGCACAGATACGCAGTATTTT. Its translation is CSALTSTGTDTQYF.

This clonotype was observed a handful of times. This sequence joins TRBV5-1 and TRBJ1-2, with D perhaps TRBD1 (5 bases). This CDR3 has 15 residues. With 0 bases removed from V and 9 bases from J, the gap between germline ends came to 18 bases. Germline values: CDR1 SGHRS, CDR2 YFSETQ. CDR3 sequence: CASSLEGQGRMSYTF. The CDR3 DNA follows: TGCGCCAGCAGCTTGGAGGGGCAGGGTAGGATGAGCTACACCTTC.

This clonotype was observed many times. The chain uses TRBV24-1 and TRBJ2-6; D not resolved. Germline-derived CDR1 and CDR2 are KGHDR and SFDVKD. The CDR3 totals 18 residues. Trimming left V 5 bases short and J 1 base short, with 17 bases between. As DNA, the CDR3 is TGTGCCACCAGTGGTTCGTCGAGAAGTATTTCTGGGGCCAACGTCCTGACTTTC. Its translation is CATSGSSRSISGANVLTF.

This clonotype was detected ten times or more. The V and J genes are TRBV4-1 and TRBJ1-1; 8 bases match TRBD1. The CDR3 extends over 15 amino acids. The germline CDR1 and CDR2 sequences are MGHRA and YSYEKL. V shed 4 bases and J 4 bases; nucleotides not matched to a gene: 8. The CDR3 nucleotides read TGCGCCAGCAGCCCCCAGGGGGCGGGGGGCACTGAAGCTTTCTTT. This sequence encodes CASSPQGAGGTEAFF.

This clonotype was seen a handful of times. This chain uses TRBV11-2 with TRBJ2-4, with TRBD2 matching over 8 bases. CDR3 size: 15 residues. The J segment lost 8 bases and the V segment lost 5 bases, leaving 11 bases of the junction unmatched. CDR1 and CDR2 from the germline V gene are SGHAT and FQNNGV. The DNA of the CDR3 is TGTGCCAGCAGCCCCAGGACTAGCTCTGGGGACATTCAGTACTTC. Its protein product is CASSPRTSSGDIQYF.

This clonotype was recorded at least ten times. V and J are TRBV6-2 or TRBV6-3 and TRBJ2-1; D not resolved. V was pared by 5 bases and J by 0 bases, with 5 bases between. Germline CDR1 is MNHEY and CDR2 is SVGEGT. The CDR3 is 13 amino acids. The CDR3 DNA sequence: TGTGCCAGCAGTCCAGCCTCCTACAATGAGCAGTTCTTC. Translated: CASSPASYNEQFF.